These 32 T cell receptor beta chains share one sample of origin, sequenced in a study of T cell responses to AZD1222 COVID-19 vaccine. Libraries were prepared by immunoSEQ multiplex PCR; TCRdb keeps only in-frame clonotypes and omits some of them. In the table there are about 110,000 clones, approximately 90% of which are singletons. Sample: peripheral blood, taken 28 days after the second AZD1222 dose. Receptor source: an adult who received the AZD1222 COVID-19 vaccine.

The rearrangement joins TRBV6-5 to TRBJ1-4; D uncertain. Germline V gives CDR1 MNHEY, CDR2 SVGAGI. The CDR3 loop spans 14 amino acids. V lost 5 bases to trimming and J lost 5 bases, with 12 bases between them. The CDR3 spells CASSLSGLNEKLFF. In nucleotides, the CDR3 is TGTGCCAGCAGTCTCAGTGGACTCAATGAAAAACTGTTTTTT.

This sequence joins TRBV6-1 and TRBJ2-7; 10 bases match TRBD1. The J segment lost 2 bases and the V segment lost 2 bases, leaving 6 bases of the junction unmatched. Germline V CDR1 and CDR2: MNHNS, SASEGT. The CDR3 runs 16 residues. The CDR3 DNA reads as TGTGCCAGCAGTGAATGGACAGGGGGATTAACCTACGAGCAGTACTTC. This sequence encodes CASSEWTGGLTYEQYF.

The chain is built from TRBV24-1 and TRBJ2-7; 9 bases align to TRBD1. Germline assignment: CDR1 KGHDR and CDR2 SFDVKD. Trimming cost V 2 bases and J 4 bases; bases outside gene matches: 5. The CDR3 totals 15 residues. The CDR3 DNA reads as TGTGCCACCAGTGATTCGGGGACAGGGAGATACGAGCAGTACTTC. It encodes CATSDSGTGRYEQYF.

V gene TRBV28 combines with J gene TRBJ2-7; tentatively, D is TRBD2 (6 bases). This CDR3 is 16 amino acids long. Between the trimmed V and J ends, which lost 5 bases and 4 bases, there was a span of 21 bases. The germline CDR1 and CDR2 sequences are MDHEN and SYDVKM. CDR3 coding DNA: TGTGCCAGCAGTCCCCAGGAGGCAGGGAGGTTTTACGAGCAGTACTTC. Translation: CASSPQEAGRFYEQYF.

CDR3: CASSQQKTMGVPAEAFF. In nucleotides, the CDR3 is TGTGCCAGCAGCCAGCAAAAGACGATGGGGGTTCCAGCTGAAGCTTTCTTT. This chain uses TRBV3-1 (or the pseudogene TRBV3-2) with TRBJ1-1; maybe TRBD1 (5 bases). The ends were cut back, 3 bases at V and 6 bases at J, with 23 bases in the middle. Germline V gene data show CDR1 as LGHDT and CDR2 as YNNKEL (reference sequence). The CDR3 extends over 17 amino acids.

The rearrangement joins TRBV5-6 to TRBJ1-3, with D possibly being TRBD1 (6 bases). Germline-derived CDR1 and CDR2 are SGHDT and YYEEEE. CDR3 size: 16 residues. Trimming removed 1 base from V and 0 bases from J, with 11 bases in between. Here the CDR3 DNA reads TGTGCCAGCAGCTTGAGACAGGACCGCTCTGGAAACACCATATATTTT. It codes for CASSLRQDRSGNTIYF.

The chain uses TRBV2 and TRBJ1-6, with D possibly TRBD1 on 5 matching bases. V dropped 1 base and J dropped 6 bases, with 13 bases sitting between them. The germline V gene has CDR1 SNHLY and CDR2 FYNNEI. The CDR3 totals 16 residues. The DNA of the CDR3 is TGTGCCAGCAGTGAAGAGGGGTCTCGCGGTAATTCACCCCTCCACTTT. It specifies CASSEEGSRGNSPLHF.

The chain recombines TRBV4-3 with TRBJ2-5, with D possibly matching TRBD2 (5 bases). Germline CDR1 reads LGHNA; CDR2 reads YSLEER. V was shortened by 4 bases and J by 1 base, with 10 bases between the two germline ends. The CDR3 has 14 residues. The CDR3 loop is CASSLQLGQETQYF. CDR3 DNA: TGCGCCAGCAGCCTACAACTAGGCCAAGAGACCCAGTACTTC.

This chain links TRBV4-1 with TRBJ1-1; D gene ambiguous. CDR3 length: 14 residues. In germline, CDR1 is MGHRA, CDR2 YSYEKL. Between the trimmed V and J ends, which lost 4 bases and 6 bases, there was a span of 15 bases. The CDR3 is CASSPPAAGSEAFF. The CDR3 DNA is TGCGCCAGCAGCCCTCCCGCGGCGGGGTCTGAAGCTTTCTTT.

The rearrangement joins TRBV4-2 to TRBJ1-4; 11 nucleotides align to TRBD1. Germline V gives CDR1 LGHNA, CDR2 YNFKEQ. V shed 0 bases, J shed 7 bases, and the junction held 7 bases outside the gene matches. CDR3 length: 17 residues. CDR3 sequence (DNA): TGTGCCAGCAGCCAAGATGCCCGGGACAGGGGGATTGAAAAACTGTTTTTT. The encoded protein is CASSQDARDRGIEKLFF.

J is TRBJ2-2 and V is TRBV5-4, with D perhaps TRBD1 (7 bases). The V gene lost 4 bases and the J gene lost 2 bases, with 12 bases spanning the gap. This CDR3 region has 15 residues. Germline CDR1 reads SGHNT; CDR2 reads YYREEE (reference sequence). The CDR3 spells CASSRGTANTGELFF. CDR3 DNA: TGTGCCAGCAGCCGGGGGACAGCCAACACCGGGGAGCTGTTTTTT.

The gene calls are TRBV19 and TRBJ1-6; 8 bases are shared with TRBD1. Germline trimming cut 5 bases from V and 6 bases from J; bases unmatched to any gene: 6. Germline V gene data show CDR1 as LNHDA and CDR2 as SQIVND (reference sequence). CDR3 size: 15 residues. In DNA, the CDR3 is TGTGCCAGTAGTGTTGGGACAGGCCTTAATTCACCCCTCCACTTT. Protein product: CASSVGTGLNSPLHF.

The chain employs TRBV2 and TRBJ1-2, with a possible D match to TRBD1 (5 bases). Trimming left V 0 bases short and J 8 bases short, with 19 bases between. This CDR3 comprises 16 residues. Germline CDR1 SNHLY, CDR2 FYNNEI. CDR3 in amino acids: CASSEARGAAGRGYTF. CDR3 DNA: TGTGCCAGCAGTGAAGCGCGGGGCGCGGCAGGGAGGGGCTACACCTTC.

This clone has more than one count but fewer than ten. J is TRBJ1-5 and V is TRBV28, with unresolved D. The CDR3 consists of 13 residues. Germline V gives CDR1 MDHEN, CDR2 SYDVKM. V lost 9 bases and J lost 5, with 14 bases in between. CDR3 in DNA: TGTGCCAGTAGCCACCAGGCGGATCAGCCCCAGCATTTT. Its protein product is CASSHQADQPQHF.

This chain links TRBV7-9 with TRBJ1-1; 8 bases agree with TRBD1. The length of the CDR3 is 17 residues. Germline V CDR1 and CDR2: SEHNR, FQNEAQ (reference sequence). V was pared by 1 base and J by 2 bases, with 9 bases of the junction left unmatched. The CDR3 here is CASSLENGDRYNTEAFF. In DNA, the CDR3 is TGTGCCAGCAGCTTAGAAAATGGGGACAGGTATAACACTGAAGCTTTCTTT. Based on the CDR3 plus reference TRBV7-9 and TRBJ1-1, the full variable domain is DTGVSQNPRHKITKRGQNVTFRCDPISEHNRLYWYRQTLGQGPEFLTYFQNEAQLEKSRLLSDRFSAERPKGSFSTLEIQRTEQGDSAMYLCASSLENGDRYNTEAFFGQGTRLTVV.

The V call is TRBV6-6, the J call TRBJ2-1; 9 nucleotides align to TRBD2. This CDR3 spans 14 amino acids. Germline CDR1 MNHNY, CDR2 SVGAGI (reference sequence). The V gene end was trimmed by 7 bases and the J gene end by 4 bases; junction bases not matched to a gene: 5. The CDR3 nucleotides are TGTGCCAGCAAGGGCGGGGGGGATTACAATGAGCAGTTCTTC. It encodes CASKGGGDYNEQFF.

This clone was seen more than once but under ten times. The V and J genes are TRBV21-1 and TRBJ2-5. TRBV21-1 is a pseudogene locus. This CDR3 contains 12 residues. The chain's CDR3 is CANRTLQETQYF. CDR3 DNA sequence: TGTGCCAACCGGACCCTACAAGAGACCCAGTACTTC.

This chain connects TRBV11-2 to TRBJ2-3, with 11 bases lining up with TRBD2. Trimming took 5 bases from V and 2 from J; bases not matched to a gene: 6. Germline assignment: CDR1 SGHAT and CDR2 FQNNGV. The CDR3 sequence is 16 residues long. The CDR3 region has the DNA TGTGCCAGCAGCGTACTAGCGGGGGCCACCACAGATACGCAGTATTTT. Its protein is CASSVLAGATTDTQYF. The whole variable domain, remainder taken from reference TRBV11-2 and TRBJ2-3, is EAGVAQSPRYKIIEKRQSVAFWCNPISGHATLYWYQQILGQGPKLLIQFQNNGVVDDSQLPKDRFSAERLKGVDSTLKIQPAKLEDSAVYLCASSVLAGATTDTQYFGPGTRLTVL.

CDR3 sequence reads: CASTLKGQDSYNSPLHF. CDR3 nucleotides: TGTGCCAGCACTCTAAAGGGACAGGACTCCTATAATTCACCCCTCCACTTT. V gene TRBV7-9 combines with J gene TRBJ1-6; 8 positions match TRBD1. The J segment lost 0 bases and the V segment lost 7 bases, leaving 8 bases of the junction unmatched. CDR3 size: 17 residues. The germline gives CDR1 SEHNR, CDR2 FQNEAQ (reference sequence).

The J gene is TRBJ2-2, the V gene TRBV11-3, with 8 bases fitting TRBD1. The CDR3 spans 16 residues. From germline, CDR1 is SGHNT and CDR2 YENEEA. J was trimmed by 4 bases and V by 5 bases; bases with no gene match: 9. The CDR3 loop is CASSRGSTGGTGELFF. Here the CDR3 DNA reads TGTGCCAGCAGCCGCGGATCCACAGGGGGCACCGGGGAGCTGTTTTTT.

This chain joins TRBV6-5 and TRBJ2-5; TRBD1 matches 8 bases. The J segment lost 2 bases and the V segment lost 5 bases, leaving 4 bases of the junction unmatched. The CDR3 runs 14 residues. Germline assignment: CDR1 MNHEY and CDR2 SVGAGI. As DNA, the CDR3 is TGTGCCAGCAGTATGGGACAGGCGCAAGAGACCCAGTACTTC. Translated: CASSMGQAQETQYF.

This clone has just one count. The chain carries TRBV29-1 and TRBJ1-2; weak D call: TRBD1 (6 bases). V was pared by 4 bases and J by 8 bases, with 29 bases between. Germline V gene lookup returns CDR1 SQVTM and CDR2 ANQGSEA. The CDR3 sequence is 17 residues long. CDR3: CSVVSSSGDTRNRGYTF. The CDR3 DNA reads TGCAGCGTTGTGTCTTCTTCTGGGGACACAAGAAACAGAGGCTACACCTTC.

A few counts support this clone. The V gene is TRBV19, the J gene TRBJ1-3, with no clear D. V lost 3 bases to trimming and J lost 4 bases, with 16 bases between them. The CDR3 spans 16 residues. Germline-derived CDR1 and CDR2 are LNHDA and SQIVND (reference sequence). The CDR3 DNA sequence: TGTGCCAGTAGTATTACGTCTGGGGAATTCGGAAACACCATATATTTT. Its translation: CASSITSGEFGNTIYF.

This clone was counted once. This chain joins TRBV7-6 and TRBJ2-5, with TRBD2 as a possible D gene (6 bases). V gave up 5 bases and J gave up 5 bases, with 18 bases separating them. The germline V gene encodes CDR1 SGHVS and CDR2 FNYEAQ. The CDR3 extends over 15 amino acids. In DNA form, the CDR3 reads TGTGCCAGCAGCACCCGACTAGGTCCGTCGGAGACCCAGTACTTC. This encodes CASSTRLGPSETQYF.

V gene TRBV7-9 combines with J gene TRBJ2-3; D might be TRBD2 (6 bases). Germline assignment: CDR1 SEHNR and CDR2 FQNEAQ (reference sequence). CDR3 length: 14 amino acids. Trimming left V 5 bases short and J 4 bases short, with 13 bases between. CDR3 nucleotides: TGTGCCAGCAGCCCCTCGGGGGTCGCAGATACGCAGTATTTT. It translates to CASSPSGVADTQYF.

J is TRBJ1-4 and V is TRBV6-5; unclear D gene. The CDR3 is made up of 15 amino acids. The germline V and J ends were trimmed by 4 bases and 2 bases, with 11 bases remaining between them. Germline loops: CDR1 MNHEY, CDR2 SVGAGI. The CDR3 sequence is CASSSSWVTNEKLFF. In DNA, the CDR3 is TGTGCCAGCAGTTCAAGCTGGGTCACTAATGAAAAACTGTTTTTT.

The V gene is TRBV20-1, the J gene TRBJ1-2; D is uncertain. V was clipped by 6 bases and J by 6 bases, with 11 bases between them. The CDR3 runs to 11 residues. Germline values: CDR1 DFQATT, CDR2 SNEGSKA (reference sequence). CDR3 sequence (DNA): TGCAGTGCCCCCCTGAGGGATGGCTACACCTTC. This encodes CSAPLRDGYTF.

The chain is built from TRBV19 and TRBJ2-3; 11 nucleotides agree with TRBD2. V shed 3 bases and J 7 bases; nucleotides not matched to a gene: 6. The CDR3 is 15 residues long. Per the germline V gene, CDR1 is LNHDA and CDR2 is SQIVND (reference sequence). CDR3 sequence: CASSIIAGGRNTQYF. The CDR3 DNA reads TGTGCCAGTAGTATTATAGCGGGGGGGCGGAATACGCAGTATTTT. The full variable domain, rest sourced from reference TRBV19 and TRBJ2-3, is DGGITQSPKYLFRKEGQNVTLSCEQNLNHDAMYWYRQDPGQGLRLIYYSQIVNDFQKGDIAEGYSVSREKKESFPLTVTSAQKNPTAFYLCASSIIAGGRNTQYFGPGTRLTVL.

The chain is built from TRBV5-1 and TRBJ1-2; a weak D match, TRBD1 (5 bases). With 4 bases removed from V and 4 bases from J, the gap between germline ends came to 17 bases. The CDR3 is 15 amino acids. Germline V lookup: CDR1 SGHRS, CDR2 YFSETQ. Written as DNA, the CDR3 is TGCGCCAGCAGCGGGGATCGGGGACCTTCCTATGGCTACACCTTC. Translation gives CASSGDRGPSYGYTF.

The count of this clone is one. The chain combines TRBV28 with TRBJ1-5, with D tentatively TRBD1 (6 bases). Germline CDR1 MDHEN, CDR2 SYDVKM. The CDR3 covers 18 residues. Trimming took 6 bases from V and 3 from J, leaving 24 bases between them. The DNA for the CDR3 is TGTGCCAGCAGGACGCCGGACAGCGTCTCTTCTTACAATCAGCCCCAGCATTTT. Its translation: CASRTPDSVSSYNQPQHF.

J is TRBJ1-5 and V is TRBV6-2 or TRBV6-3; D gene uncertain. There are 14 residues in the CDR3. The V end was cut by 0 bases, the J end by 5 bases, with 8 bases between. Germline CDR1 is MNHEY and CDR2 is SVGEGT. CDR3 sequence: CASSYSSGDQPQHF. In DNA form, the CDR3 reads TGTGCCAGCAGTTACTCGTCCGGCGATCAGCCCCAGCATTTT.

V is TRBV3-1 (or the pseudogene TRBV3-2) and J is TRBJ1-3; D not resolved. The V gene lost 2 bases and the J gene lost 1 base, with 9 bases spanning the gap. The CDR3 runs 15 residues. Germline V lookup: CDR1 LGHDT, CDR2 YNNKEL (reference sequence). The chain's CDR3 is CASSQRGSSGNTIYF. The CDR3 nucleotides are TGTGCCAGCAGCCAACGGGGATCTTCTGGAAACACCATATATTTT.